The 29 T cell receptor beta chains given below trace back to one sample, sequenced in a study of siplizumab effects on memory and regulatory T cells (dated by TCRdb to between 2018 and 2021). Preparation of the library involved the immunoSEQ multiplex PCR assay. Drawn from immuneACCESS, this table holds only the in-frame rearrangements with V and J called that TCRdb kept. Clones are partly lost; checked studies trace under half to an unresolved V gene and leave the rest unexplained. The sample table holds 15,000 or so clones, of which over 40% were seen once. Over 6% of the sample is taken by the ten largest. For about 6 days, cells in the mixed lymphocyte reaction were kept in coculture at 37 degrees C. Antigens for these TCRs are unknown. The source material was CFSE-low (dividing) CD4+ T cells sorted from an allogeneic mixed lymphocyte reaction. These TCRs come from a human donor in good health; the cells came from an allogeneic mixed lymphocyte reaction. Some clones in this sample may be carry-over from other donors' samples.

This clone has just a few counts. The chain is built from TRBV21-1 and TRBJ1-2. TRBV21-1 is designated a pseudogene. This CDR3 comprises 16 residues. CDR3 in amino acids: CASSKVNSATNYGYTF. The CDR3 nucleotides read TGTGCCAGCAGCAAAGTCAACTCAGCGACTAACTATGGCTACACCTTC.

This sequence joins TRBV2 and TRBJ2-3, with 8 bases fitting TRBD1. Germline values: CDR1 SNHLY, CDR2 FYNNEI. The CDR3 is 13 residues long. Germline trimming cut 7 bases from V and 10 bases from J; bases unmatched to any gene: 10. The CDR3 loop reads CASTSGGGRSQYF. The CDR3 DNA sequence: TGTGCCAGCACGTCAGGGGGCGGGCGGTCGCAGTATTTT.

In this sample, this clone turned up a few times. The chain carries TRBV7-6 and TRBJ1-1; no reliable D call. Germline V CDR1 and CDR2: SGHVS, FNYEAQ. V was trimmed by 5 bases and J by 2 bases, leaving 3 bases between them. This CDR3 is built from 11 residues. This CDR3 reads CASSLNTEAFF. CDR3 bases: TGTGCCAGCAGCCTCAACACTGAAGCTTTCTTT.

The chain links TRBV5-4 to TRBJ1-3; weak D call: TRBD1 (6 bases). The germline V gene has CDR1 SGHNT and CDR2 YYREEE (reference sequence). CDR3 size: 17 residues. The V and J ends lost 0 bases and 0 bases respectively, with 13 bases between them. CDR3 sequence reads: CASSLETGPFSGNTIYF. The CDR3 coding sequence is TGTGCCAGCAGCTTGGAGACAGGCCCTTTCTCTGGAAACACCATATATTTT.

This clone was seen only once. This sequence joins TRBV18 and TRBJ2-3, with TRBD1 matching over 10 bases. The J segment lost 6 bases and the V segment lost 4 bases, leaving 7 bases of the junction unmatched. The CDR3 spans 15 residues. CDR1 KGHSH and CDR2 LQKENI come from the germline V gene. The CDR3 nucleotides are TGTGCCAGCTCACTGCAGGGACAGGGGCCCGATACGCAGTATTTT. This encodes CASSLQGQGPDTQYF.

The chain is built from TRBV2 and TRBJ2-5; a weak D match, TRBD2 (5 bases). V shed 2 bases and J shed 1 base, with 17 bases lying between them. Germline CDR1 is SNHLY and CDR2 is FYNNEI. This CDR3 has 17 residues. The CDR3 here is CASSERLAGSFQETQYF. The CDR3 DNA is TGTGCCAGCAGTGAACGGTTGGCGGGCAGCTTCCAAGAGACCCAGTACTTC.

The sample holds a few counts of this clone. J is TRBJ2-3 and V is TRBV18, with D possibly TRBD2 on 5 matching bases. V lost 4 bases and J 2 bases, leaving 25 bases between the germline ends. The CDR3 loop spans 19 amino acids. Germline V CDR1 and CDR2: KGHSH, LQKENI. The CDR3 spells CASSLARSNLAQHTDTQYF. The CDR3 nucleotides are TGTGCCAGCTCACTGGCCAGGTCGAACCTAGCACAACACACAGATACGCAGTATTTT.

The gene calls are TRBV27 and TRBJ2-3; D is undetermined. This CDR3 has 15 residues. V dropped 2 bases and J dropped 4 bases, with 13 bases sitting between them. Germline V CDR1 and CDR2: MNHEY, SMNVEV (reference sequence). The CDR3 bases are TGTGCCAGCAGTTTAACCTTGGCCTTCGCAGATACGCAGTATTTT. Protein: CASSLTLAFADTQYF.

This clone was found a few times. The chain is built from TRBV25-1 and TRBJ2-7, with D perhaps being TRBD1 or TRBD2 (5 bases each). The germline V gene has CDR1 MGHDK and CDR2 SYGVNS. The V gene lost 4 bases and the J gene lost 4 bases, with 17 bases spanning the gap. The CDR3 is 15 residues long. The CDR3 sequence is CASSGPGPPHYEQYF. CDR3 nucleotides: TGTGCCAGCAGTGGGCCGGGGCCCCCACATTACGAGCAGTACTTC.

The rearrangement uses TRBV10-1 and TRBJ2-2; 12 nucleotides line up with TRBD2. Germline CDR1 and CDR2: WNHNN and SYGVQD (reference sequence). The V segment lost 0 bases and the J segment 4 bases; nucleotides outside the gene matches: 0. The CDR3 is made up of 16 amino acids. The CDR3 is CASSESTSGSTGELFF. The CDR3 region has the DNA TGCGCCAGCAGTGAGTCGACTAGCGGGAGCACCGGGGAGCTGTTTTTT.

The chain is built from TRBV7-2 and TRBJ2-2; unclear D gene. Germline V gives CDR1 SGHTA, CDR2 FQGNSA. V lost 2 bases to trimming and J lost 6 bases, with 7 bases between them. The CDR3 totals 13 residues. The DNA for the CDR3 is TGTGCCAGCAGCTTACAAAGGGCCGGGGAGCTGTTTTTT. This gives the protein CASSLQRAGELFF.

The rearrangement joins TRBV25-1 to TRBJ2-5, with D maybe TRBD2 (6 bases). CDR1 and CDR2 from the germline V gene are MGHDK and SYGVNS. V dropped 10 bases and J dropped 0 bases, with 18 bases sitting between them. This CDR3 has 15 amino acids. The CDR3 DNA follows: TGTGCCACCGCCGGGACTTTCCCGTACCAAGAGACCCAGTACTTC. This gives the protein CATAGTFPYQETQYF.

This clone was detected many times. The J gene is TRBJ2-1, the V gene TRBV5-1; maybe TRBD1 (6 bases). Trimming pared 5 bases from V and 3 bases from J, leaving 12 bases between. This CDR3 has 14 amino acids. The V gene's germline CDR1 is SGHRS and CDR2 YFSETQ. The CDR3 DNA is TGCGCCAGCAGTGTCGGCAGGGGCTACAATGAGCAGTTCTTC. Amino acid sequence: CASSVGRGYNEQFF.

The genes are TRBV19 and TRBJ2-1, with D possibly matching TRBD2 (6 bases). The CDR3 is 13 amino acids. Trimming removed 1 base from V and 9 bases from J, with 10 bases in between. Looked up from germline, CDR1 is LNHDA and CDR2 is SQIVND (reference sequence). DNA of the CDR3: TGTGCCAGTAGTATAGGGGGGGTGGGTGAGCAGTTCTTC. It yields the protein CASSIGGVGEQFF. Full variable domain (missing parts from reference TRBV19 and TRBJ2-1): DGGITQSPKYLFRKEGQNVTLSCEQNLNHDAMYWYRQDPGQGLRLIYYSQIVNDFQKGDIAEGYSVSREKKESFPLTVTSAQKNPTAFYLCASSIGGVGEQFFGPGTRLTVL.

This chain joins TRBV29-1 and TRBJ1-1; a weak D match, TRBD1 (6 bases). Germline CDR1 SQVTM, CDR2 ANQGSEA. The CDR3 extends over 15 amino acids. Trimming took 7 bases from V and 1 from J, leaving 19 bases between them. CDR3 sequence: CSAEGQGTWNTEAFF. CDR3 coding DNA: TGCAGCGCTGAGGGTCAGGGGACCTGGAACACTGAAGCTTTCTTT. Based on the CDR3 plus reference TRBV29-1 and TRBJ1-1, the full variable domain is SAVISQKPSRDICQRGTSLTIQCQVDSQVTMMFWYRQQPGQSLTLIATANQGSEATYESGFVIDKFPISRPNLTFSTLTVSNMSPEDSSIYLCSAEGQGTWNTEAFFGQGTRLTVV.

The gene calls are TRBV27 and TRBJ1-1, with D possibly being TRBD1 (5 bases). CDR3 length equals 14 residues. Germline assignment: CDR1 MNHEY and CDR2 SMNVEV (reference sequence). V was pared by 6 bases and J by 1 base, with 12 bases between. This chain's CDR3 is CASRVQGKNTEAFF. The DNA for the CDR3 is TGTGCCAGCAGGGTTCAGGGCAAGAACACTGAAGCTTTCTTT.

V gene TRBV19 combines with J gene TRBJ2-1, with a possible D match to TRBD2 (5 bases). V was trimmed by 3 bases and J by 2 bases, leaving 11 bases between them. Germline CDR1 LNHDA, CDR2 SQIVND (reference sequence). The CDR3 runs to 15 residues. CDR3 protein: CASSMAPSPYNEQFF. As DNA, the CDR3 is TGTGCCAGTAGTATGGCGCCTAGCCCCTACAATGAGCAGTTCTTC.

This chain joins TRBV7-6 and TRBJ2-1, with 7 positions matching TRBD2. CDR3 length: 15 amino acids. J was trimmed by 3 bases and V by 1 base; bases with no gene match: 3. CDR1 and CDR2 (germline): SGHVS, FNYEAQ. In DNA form, the CDR3 reads TGTGCCAGCAGCTTAGACTGGGAGGGCTACAATGAGCAGTTCTTC. Its translation: CASSLDWEGYNEQFF.

This clone was seen only a few times. This chain links TRBV7-4 with TRBJ2-7, with TRBD2 identical over 11 bases. The CDR3 consists of 16 residues. CDR1 SGHVT and CDR2 SQSDAQ come from the germline V gene. The J segment lost 5 bases and the V segment lost 5 bases, leaving 11 bases of the junction unmatched. DNA for the CDR3: TGTGCCAGCAGCCTTAGAAATAGCGGGAGGGTCCACGAGCAGTACTTC. This sequence encodes CASSLRNSGRVHEQYF.

V gene TRBV6-5 combines with J gene TRBJ1-4, with unresolved D. The CDR3 totals 12 residues. Germline V lookup: CDR1 MNHEY, CDR2 SVGAGI. V lost 5 bases and J 8 bases, leaving 9 bases between the germline ends. The CDR3 protein is CASSRIEEKLFF. Here the CDR3 DNA reads TGTGCCAGCAGTAGGATTGAGGAAAAACTGTTTTTT.

The rearrangement uses TRBV6-5 and TRBJ2-7; a weak D match, TRBD1 (5 bases). Germline V gene sequence: CDR1 MNHEY, CDR2 SVGAGI. The CDR3 is 15 residues long. V dropped 5 bases and J dropped 2 bases, with 16 bases sitting between them. The CDR3 here is CASSRTPDRAYEQYF. The CDR3 bases are TGTGCCAGCAGTCGAACCCCAGACAGAGCCTACGAGCAGTACTTC.

This clone has just a few counts. The V and J genes are TRBV6-5 and TRBJ1-1; TRBD1 might be the D (6 bases). V lost 2 bases to trimming and J lost 1 base, with 11 bases between them. Germline assignment: CDR1 MNHEY and CDR2 SVGAGI. This CDR3 contains 15 residues. CDR3 nucleotide sequence: TGTGCCAGCAGTTACCGGGGACACCAGAACACTGAAGCTTTCTTT. Translation: CASSYRGHQNTEAFF.

Judged by abundance, this clone is medium-sized. This chain joins TRBV15 and TRBJ1-3, with 7 bases that match TRBD1. CDR3 length: 16 amino acids. The V segment lost 5 bases and the J segment 0 bases; nucleotides outside the gene matches: 7. From germline, CDR1 is LNHNV and CDR2 YYDKDF (reference sequence). The CDR3 nucleotides are TGTGCCACCAGCTCCCGGACAGGAACCTCTGGAAACACCATATATTTT. Protein: CATSSRTGTSGNTIYF. The variable domain in full, with the rest retrieved from reference TRBV15 and TRBJ1-3, is DAMVIQNPRYQVTQFGKPVTLSCSQTLNHNVMYWYQQKSSQAPKLLFHYYDKDFNNEADTPDNFQSRRPNTSFCFLDIRSPGLGDTAMYLCATSSRTGTSGNTIYFGEGSWLTVV.

The V gene is TRBV9, the J gene TRBJ1-1, with 7 nucleotides matching TRBD1. Looked up from germline, CDR1 is SGDLS and CDR2 is YYNGEE. The CDR3 has 15 residues. The ends lost 4 bases at V and 11 bases at J; junction bases unmatched: 17. The CDR3 is CASSPEPGQFSLAFF. The CDR3 coding sequence is TGTGCCAGCAGCCCCGAGCCGGGACAGTTTTCACTCGCTTTCTTT.

This clone turned up a few times. The genes are TRBV28 and TRBJ1-5; D gene uncertain. CDR1 and CDR2 (germline): MDHEN, SYDVKM. The CDR3 is 16 amino acids. V was clipped by 2 bases and J by 0 bases, with 11 bases between them. The CDR3 loop reads CASSLEGRGSNQPQHF. CDR3 nucleotides: TGTGCCAGCAGTTTAGAGGGCCGGGGTAGCAATCAGCCCCAGCATTTT.

The rearrangement joins TRBV20-1 to TRBJ1-1; 9 nucleotides line up with TRBD1. J was trimmed by 11 bases and V by 5 bases; bases with no gene match: 3. The germline V gene has CDR1 DFQATT and CDR2 SNEGSKA (reference sequence). This CDR3 spans 10 amino acids. CDR3 amino acids: CSAGDREAFF. CDR3 nucleotides: TGCAGTGCTGGGGACAGGGAGGCTTTCTTT.

The rearrangement links TRBV19 to TRBJ2-7; TRBD2 might be the D (5 bases). This CDR3 has 15 amino acids. V was trimmed by 0 bases and J by 0 bases, leaving 9 bases between them. The germline V gene encodes CDR1 LNHDA and CDR2 SQIVND (reference sequence). This chain's CDR3 is CASSIDGGGSYEQYF. The CDR3 DNA reads as TGTGCCAGTAGTATAGATGGTGGAGGCTCCTACGAGCAGTACTTC.

The chain combines TRBV6-5 with TRBJ2-7; D not resolved. The CDR3 sequence is 12 residues long. Between the trimmed V and J ends, which lost 0 bases and 5 bases, there was a span of 5 bases. CDR1 MNHEY and CDR2 SVGAGI come from the germline V gene. In DNA, the CDR3 is TGTGCCAGCAGTTACTCGAACCACGAGCAGTACTTC. The encoded protein is CASSYSNHEQYF.

This clone was detected a few times. The chain employs TRBV14 and TRBJ2-1, with TRBD2 matching 9 bases. The CDR3 spans 15 residues. CDR1 is SGHDN and CDR2 is FVKESK in the germline V gene. With V trimmed by 2 bases and J by 6 bases, 5 bases remained unmatched. The CDR3 region is CASSQHGTSSNEQFF. Written as DNA, the CDR3 is TGTGCCAGCAGCCAACACGGGACTAGCTCCAATGAGCAGTTCTTC.